This T cell receptor (beta chain) was profiled in a study of T cell changes during pregnancy in multiple sclerosis. Germline loops: CDR1 SNHLY, CDR2 FYNNEI. The CDR3 is 14 residues long. V was pared by 6 bases and J by 1 base, with 10 bases between. Sequencing used immunoSEQ multiplex PCR; TCRdb keeps in-frame clones, though not all of them. The table includes 95,000 to 110,000 clones, approximately 90% detected once. The chain employs TRBV2 and TRBJ1-5, with TRBD1 as a possible D gene (6 bases). This TCR was recovered from a female donor with multiple sclerosis, enrolled in a pregnancy study. Sequences were derived from peripheral blood, sampled after pregnancy. The CDR3 spells CASSVQGSNQPQHF. In nucleotides, the CDR3 is TGTGCCAGCAGCGTTCAGGGGAGCAATCAGCCCCAGCATTTT.